Shown below are 10 T cell receptor beta chains from a single sample sequenced in a study of blood T cell repertoires in COVID-19. Assay: immunoSEQ multiplex PCR; the TCRdb copy retains only in-frame clones and omits some. Of tens of thousands of clones in the sample, roughly 77% were seen once. The specimen was peripheral blood. These receptors were taken from a human donor with active or convalescent COVID-19. The donor label of this sample is uncertain.

The chain employs TRBV5-1 and TRBJ2-1; tentatively, D is TRBD2 (6 bases). CDR3 length equals 19 residues. The V and J ends lost 0 bases and 4 bases respectively, with 23 bases between them. Per the germline V gene, CDR1 is SGHRS and CDR2 is YFSETQ. CDR3 bases: TGCGCCAGCAGCTTGGCGAACCTTGTGAAAGTGGCGGGATACAATGAGCAGTTCTTC. Its protein product is CASSLANLVKVAGYNEQFF.

A single count supports this clone. This chain connects TRBV5-1 to TRBJ1-2; 7 bases map to TRBD1. This CDR3 spans 14 amino acids. V lost 5 bases, J lost 3 bases, and 7 bases stayed unmatched. The germline CDR1 and CDR2 sequences are SGHRS and YFSETQ. CDR3 DNA: TGCGCCAGCAGTACCACCGGGACAGACTATGGCTACACCTTC. Translation: CASSTTGTDYGYTF.

The chain has TRBV27 and TRBJ1-5; 8 positions agree with TRBD1. The CDR3 contains 14 residues. Germline values: CDR1 MNHEY, CDR2 SMNVEV (reference sequence). V shed 6 bases, J shed 5 bases, and the junction held 6 bases outside the gene matches. The CDR3 DNA is TGTGCCAGCAGCCCCGACAGGGGACATCAGCCCCAGCATTTT. It encodes CASSPDRGHQPQHF.

The V gene is TRBV12-3 or TRBV12-4, the J gene TRBJ1-5; D is unresolved. Trimming removed 3 bases from V and 0 bases from J, with 3 bases in between. CDR3 length: 13 residues. This CDR3 is CASSLYSNQPQHF. In DNA form, the CDR3 reads TGTGCCAGCAGTTTGTATAGCAATCAGCCCCAGCATTTT.

The CDR3 nucleotides are TGTGCCAGCCTTCCGGGACAGGGGGACCGTGGAAACACCATATATTTT. Its protein product is CASLPGQGDRGNTIYF. The chain recombines TRBV28 with TRBJ1-3; the match to TRBD1 covers 11 bases. This CDR3 comprises 16 residues. Germline-derived CDR1 and CDR2 are MDHEN and SYDVKM. V dropped 8 bases and J dropped 3; count of bases not matched to a gene: 9. The variable domain in full, with the rest retrieved from reference TRBV28 and TRBJ1-3, is DVKVTQSSRYLVKRTGEKVFLECVQDMDHENMFWYRQDPGLGLRLIYFSYDVKMKEKGDIPEGYSVSREKKERFSLILESASTNQTSMYLCASLPGQGDRGNTIYFGEGSWLTVV.

The genes are TRBV9 and TRBJ2-1, with 7 positions matching TRBD2. This CDR3 region has 16 residues. V shed 0 bases, J shed 5 bases, and the junction held 8 bases outside the gene matches. Germline CDR1 is SGDLS and CDR2 is YYNGEE. CDR3: CASSVARTRFDNEQFF. In DNA, the CDR3 is TGTGCCAGCAGCGTAGCGAGGACTAGGTTCGACAATGAGCAGTTCTTC. Supplemented by reference TRBV9 and TRBJ2-1, the full variable domain reads DSGVTQTPKHLITATGQRVTLRCSPRSGDLSVYWYQQSLDQGLQFLIQYYNGEERAKGNILERFSAQQFPDLHSELNLSSLELGDSALYFCASSVARTRFDNEQFFGPGTRLTVL.

The rearrangement uses TRBV4-1 and TRBJ1-2, with 8 bases fitting TRBD1. The CDR3 runs to 14 residues. Germline values: CDR1 MGHRA, CDR2 YSYEKL. The V gene end was trimmed by 0 bases and the J gene end by 4 bases; junction bases not matched to a gene: 1. CDR3 loop: CASSQEGTGYGYTF. In DNA, the CDR3 is TGCGCCAGCAGCCAAGAAGGGACAGGCTATGGCTACACCTTC.

The V gene is TRBV6-5, the J gene TRBJ2-5, with 9 bases aligning to TRBD2. Per germline, CDR1 MNHEY and CDR2 SVGAGI. The CDR3 is 14 amino acids. Trimming took 11 bases from V and 3 from J; bases not matched to a gene: 10. CDR3 sequence: CAGKVAGVEETQYF. The CDR3 DNA reads as TGTGCCGGGAAGGTAGCGGGAGTGGAAGAGACCCAGTACTTC.

J is TRBJ2-5 and V is TRBV30; 7 bases are shared with TRBD1. V gave up 2 bases and J gave up 4 bases; unmatched junction bases: 4. The CDR3 length is 13 residues. Germline-derived CDR1 and CDR2 are GTSNPN and SVGIG (reference sequence). The CDR3 region has the DNA TGTGCCTGGAGTTATAACAGGGGAGAGACCCAGTACTTC. Its translation is CAWSYNRGETQYF.

The chain uses TRBV6-1 and TRBJ1-5; D uncertain. This CDR3 region has 14 residues. Germline V gene data show CDR1 as MNHNS and CDR2 as SASEGT. V lost 1 base and J 8 bases, leaving 12 bases between the germline ends. CDR3 amino acids: CASSEDPWRKPQHF. The CDR3 DNA follows: TGTGCCAGCAGTGAAGATCCGTGGAGAAAGCCCCAGCATTTT.